This T cell receptor (beta chain) was captured by sequencing in a study of metastatic and nonmetastatic thyroid tumors. Study-wide context: Repertoires of blood and of tissue (tumor or nodule) from malignant and benign thyroid patients were compared. Study outcomes and limitations: It was reported that TCR beta diversity was significantly higher in malignant thyroid tumors than benign nodules, in blood and tumor.

The CDR3 runs to 13 residues. Germline-derived CDR1 and CDR2 are DFQATT and SNEGSKA (reference sequence). Comments on this clone: Its antigen is currently unknown.

Patients had received no treatment of any kind before thyroid surgery. TCRdb re-clonotyped the PCR reads via MiXCR. The data show around 34,000 clones, approximately 15% seen once. The chain couples TRBV20-1 to TRBJ2-7, with 11 bases aligning to TRBD2. The sequence derives from a male donor with papillary thyroid cancer or a benign thyroid nodule (not recorded which). Some clones in this sample may be carry-over from other donors' samples. The material sequenced was blood. The CDR3 DNA sequence: TGCATCCCTAAAGGGACTAGCGGTTACGAGCAGTACTTC. Protein sequence: CIPKGTSGYEQYF.